Below, 2 T cell receptor beta chains from the same sample are listed, as sequenced in a study of molecular identifiers for immune sequencing clone quantification. TCRdb reprocessed the PCR reads with MiXCR, giving one entry per CDR3 protein. The sample includes about half a million distinct CDR3 sequences, over 20% of them seen just once. The sequenced material came from naive CD8+ T cells from blood, with Jurkat cell RNA spiked in. Specified subset: FACS-sorted CD8+CD4-CCR7+CD45RA+ naive T cells. The receptors derive from a human donor in good health. Some libraries in this study had Jurkat cell RNA spiked in.

This clonotype was seen a few times. The chain employs TRBV2 and TRBJ1-1, with 7 positions matching TRBD1. The V gene's germline CDR1 is SNHLY and CDR2 FYNNEI. The CDR3 has 13 residues. Unmatched junction bases numbered 2, after V lost 1 base and J lost 6 bases. This CDR3 is CASSEVGGPEAFF. Here the CDR3 DNA reads TGTGCCAGCAGTGAAGTAGGGGGCCCTGAAGCTTTCTTT.

The chain couples TRBV19 to TRBJ2-3, with 9 bases that match TRBD1. CDR3 length: 15 residues. Germline assignment: CDR1 LNHDA and CDR2 SQIVND (reference sequence). The trim removed 4 bases at V and 3 bases at J, leaving 5 bases unmatched. CDR3 bases: TGTGCCAGTAGTACCCGGGACAGGGCTACAGATACGCAGTATTTT. Protein: CASSTRDRATDTQYF.